This T cell receptor beta chain derives from a study of blood T cell repertoires in COVID-19. Overall study: Samples came from the United States, Italy and Spain, spanning acute and convalescent COVID-19. The cDNA or gDNA used as material had been derived from T cells, B-cell-depleted T cells, or PBMCs.

V lost 4 bases to trimming and J lost 7 bases, with 22 bases between them. The CDR3 contains 16 residues. Germline values: CDR1 MGHRA, CDR2 YSYEKL. Per the original data handling: Nucleated cell number was recorded as an estimate derived from reference gene primer amplification. Assay used: immunoSEQ multiplex PCR; TCRdb lists only in-frame clones, some missing. V, J and clone size reflect that table, while D and trimming were determined from the DNA. The sample records roughly 22,000 clones, roughly 80% being singletons. The genes are TRBV4-1 and TRBJ1-2; the D is unclear. This TCR came from a human donor in a cohort sampled during active COVID-19. The sample consisted of peripheral blood. The CDR3 sequence: CASSPSGGRWSSGYTF. DNA of the CDR3: TGCGCCAGCAGCCCATCGGGCGGGAGGTGGTCTAGTGGCTACACCTTC.